This T cell receptor beta chain was sequenced in a study of shared clonotypes between healthy human individuals. The study, taken as a whole, reports: Investigators expected sequencing depth to affect clonotype sharing among donors.

Concerning this clone: The antigen remains unidentified.

CD45RO negativity and positive selection for CCR7 defined naive CD8 cells, a population that excluded terminally differentiated effector memory CD45RA+ cells. Germline V gene lookup returns CDR1 SGDLS and CDR2 YYNGEE. Trimming shortened V by 8 bases and J by 3 bases, and 11 bases separated the two germline ends. The CDR3 runs to 12 residues. The test was conducted at deep level. Libraries were prepared by immunoSEQ multiplex PCR; TCRdb keeps only in-frame clonotypes and omits some of them. Seen here are millions of clones, roughly 91% observed once, and the top ten hold 1.5% to 2%. Material for sequencing was naive CD8+ T cells from PBMCs. The chain has TRBV9 and TRBJ1-2; D is uncertain. The TCR originated in a man younger than 35 in good health. Some clones in this sample may be carry-over from other donors' samples. The CDR3: CASSGVYYGYTF. CDR3 nucleotides: TGTGCCAGTTCCGGGGTCTACTATGGCTACACCTTC.